The entry below describes one TCR beta chain. Its antigen is unknown. Base qualities were left out, and no much larger clone turns up one base away. The data belong to a study of shared clonotypes between healthy human individuals (dated by TCRdb to 2020 to 2021). General notes on the study: The cohort comprised a couple of women and a few men aged 18 to 49 years. For each donor, CD4 naive and CD4 memory were each given three plates, CD8 naive was given two plates, and CD8 memory was given one plate. To estimate repertoire size and how much clonotype sharing occurs between individuals, the study deeply sequenced the blood TCR repertoires of roughly 5 healthy adults. Libraries were prepared and TCR repertoires were sequenced by different laboratories using diverse techniques, in order to increase sequencing depth and limit assay-specific biases. Leukapheresis yielded between about 0.9 and 9.5 billion PBMCs per donor.

Trimming costs V 0 bases and J 8 bases, and their ends lie 9 bases apart. Via the germline V gene, CDR1 is SGHRS and CDR2 YFSETQ. The CDR3 contains 13 residues, cysteine and phenylalanine counted. Left in the record is the CDR3 DNA by itself, 39 bases read in frame from the first base. Using the deep immunoSEQ assay, multiplex PCR amplified TCR CDR3 regions from genomic DNA. Genomic DNA extracted from each cell subset was distributed evenly over all wells of several immunoSEQ 96-well plates, and each plate served as one replicate. For sorted subsets, approximately 190 ng genomic DNA, equal to some 30,000 T cell genomes, was loaded into each replicate PCR. The purified libraries were quantified using a Qubit 3.0 fluorometer, sized with a Bioanalyzer 2100, and then quantified again using the KAPA Library Quantification kit. A separate single-read 150-cycle Illumina NextSeq 550 flow cell was used to sequence each immunoSEQ 96-well plate. The authors' pipeline ran thus. Because the immunoSEQ output held only junctional sequences and lacked quality scores, the filtering could not match the filtering applied to full-length reads. To assign V/J genes and CDR3, sequences were annotated against IMGT germline references using PyIR, a Python wrapper for IgBLAST v1.9. Reads were filtered out if the reads had weak V/J assignments (E-value above 1e-6), no CDR3, stop codons, out-of-frame junctions, or ambiguous translated residues. A V3J clonotype was defined by an identical inferred V gene, J gene, and CDR3 amino acid sequence. To compute the percentage overlap between repertoires, the number of shared unique clonotypes was divided by the size of the smaller repertoire. Three approaches were used to assess repertoire richness: RTK rarefaction, the Chao1 estimator, and Recon v2.1 estimates of unobserved clonotypes. Generation probabilities were computed with OLGA for all TCRbeta clonotypes obtained by the gDNA method from a handful of donors. This is the immuneACCESS table as TCRdb keeps it, with only in-frame sequences that have V and J called. A part of the clones is gone; compared with another copy, unresolved V genes explain less than half, and the rest is unexplained. D and trimming come from the DNA, and the V and J calls and clone size come from that table. The sample table contains about 980,000 clones; only one count was recorded for 76% of them. The biggest ten clones account for approximately 1.5% of the sample.

Beyond this particular receptor, the publication reports: Rarefaction of sorted-subset datasets indicated incomplete sequencing despite the large sequencing depth. Naive subsets generally had larger estimated clonotype richness than memory subsets did. Pairwise subsampling led to the expectation that sequencing depth would affect the degree of clonotype sharing among donors. Because the study included a small number of donors, the genetic and exposure-history diversity represented was limited. Sampling was restricted to blood, and TCR repertoires in tissue are likely to differ from TCR repertoires in blood. When several donors were compared, the shared fraction of clonotypes was 5% to 6.5% for naive CD4, about 4% for naive CD8, 2% to 2.5% for memory CD4, and approximately 0.4% for memory CD8. Compared with non-shared clonotypes, clonotypes shared by all four sorted-subset donors had higher generation probabilities.

The donors were healthy, HIV-negative adults with no recently reported acute infections or vaccinations. Every donor was a Caucasian adult residing in Nashville, Tennessee, USA. CD4+ T cells were enriched by magnetic negative selection, after which naive cells were positively selected on CD45RA and the negative fraction was taken as the memory subset. Blood was collected by leukapheresis, and PBMCs were isolated by Ficoll-Histopaque density gradient centrifugation and then cryopreserved in liquid nitrogen vapor phase. Purity and quantity of every magnetically sorted T cell population were checked by analytical flow cytometry. Genomic DNA was isolated from each sorted fraction and quantified by UV absorbance on a Nanodrop 2000c.

The sequence was obtained from a man aged 18 to 29 in good health. Material for sequencing was memory CD4+ T cells sorted from blood. Explained via the paper, the cell subset or site label denotes: CD45RA-negative fraction. The chain is encoded by TRBV5-1 joined to TRBJ2-1; the D gene identity is not certain. At the DNA level, the sequence is TGCGCCAGCAGCTTGGGCCACGTGGATGAGCAGTTCTTC. Translated, this is CASSLGHVDEQFF.